Shown below are 26 T cell receptor beta chains from a single sample sequenced in a study of cytomegalovirus exposure and HLA in healthy donors. It was with 60 Vbeta and 13 Jbeta primers that the PCR ran. The assay was immunoSEQ multiplex PCR, and TCRdb's table has in-frame clones only and misses some. The table lists about 200,000 clones, approximately 82% of them singletons. The specimen was PBMCs. The source of these receptors is a man between 18 and 35 years old in good health and CMV-seronegative.

V usage is TRBV29-1 and J usage is TRBJ2-5; TRBD1 is a possible D gene (7 bases). CDR3 size: 12 residues. The V end was cut by 4 bases, the J end by 5 bases, with 11 bases between. Germline loops: CDR1 SQVTM, CDR2 ANQGSEA. CDR3 residues: CSVAGGMETQYF. CDR3 coding DNA: TGCAGCGTTGCAGGGGGGATGGAGACCCAGTACTTC.

This chain uses TRBV10-1 with TRBJ2-7; D might be TRBD1 (6 bases). V lost 0 bases to trimming and J lost 0 bases, with 12 bases between them. Germline loops: CDR1 WNHNN, CDR2 SYGVQD (reference sequence). CDR3 length: 16 residues. DNA of the CDR3: TGCGCCAGCAGTGAGTCGGGACAAGAATTCTCCTACGAGCAGTACTTC. This sequence encodes CASSESGQEFSYEQYF.

V gene TRBV6-1 combines with J gene TRBJ1-2; D is undetermined. The CDR3 runs to 15 residues. Trimming left V 0 bases short and J 8 bases short, with 16 bases between. In germline, CDR1 is MNHNS, CDR2 SASEGT. CDR3 residues: CASSEAFPPVRGYTF. CDR3 nucleotides: TGTGCCAGCAGTGAAGCATTCCCCCCGGTACGAGGCTACACCTTC.

V gene TRBV5-6 combines with J gene TRBJ2-1; the match to TRBD1 covers 7 bases. From germline, CDR1 is SGHDT and CDR2 YYEEEE. The CDR3 extends over 14 amino acids. With V trimmed by 7 bases and J by 2 bases, 6 bases remained unmatched. CDR3 loop: CASSPTGTYNEQFF. DNA for the CDR3: TGTGCCAGCTCTCCGACAGGGACCTACAATGAGCAGTTCTTC.

V gene TRBV7-9 combines with J gene TRBJ2-5; possibly TRBD2 for D (7 bases). Germline CDR1 SEHNR, CDR2 FQNEAQ (reference sequence). Between the trimmed V and J ends, which lost 5 bases and 5 bases, there was a span of 27 bases. The CDR3 is made up of 18 amino acids. This CDR3 reads CASSPRVGGAHTRETQYF. The CDR3 DNA reads TGTGCCAGCAGCCCGCGGGTGGGGGGGGCCCACACACGGGAGACCCAGTACTTC.

The V gene is TRBV12-5, the J gene TRBJ1-1, with D possibly being TRBD1 (5 bases). CDR1 and CDR2 (germline): LGHNT, FRNRAP. V lost 7 bases and J lost 3, with 21 bases in between. This CDR3 contains 16 residues. CDR3 amino acids: CASAFSAPGGYTEAFF. As DNA, the CDR3 is TGTGCTAGTGCCTTCAGTGCTCCGGGGGGGTACACTGAAGCTTTCTTT.

This clone was observed a few times. This rearrangement joins TRBV7-9 to TRBJ2-7; 8 bases fit TRBD1. Germline lookup yields CDR1 SEHNR and CDR2 FQNEAQ (reference sequence). The CDR3 has 15 amino acids. J was trimmed by 4 bases and V by 4 bases; bases with no gene match: 9. The CDR3 loop reads CASSSGQGDLYEQYF. DNA of the CDR3: TGTGCCAGCAGCTCAGGACAGGGAGACCTTTACGAGCAGTACTTC. Combining the CDR3 with reference TRBV7-9 and TRBJ2-7 gives the whole variable domain DTGVSQNPRHKITKRGQNVTFRCDPISEHNRLYWYRQTLGQGPEFLTYFQNEAQLEKSRLLSDRFSAERPKGSFSTLEIQRTEQGDSAMYLCASSSGQGDLYEQYFGPGTRLTVT.

The chain employs TRBV10-1 and TRBJ2-2; 9 bases align to TRBD2. Germline V lookup: CDR1 WNHNN, CDR2 SYGVQD (reference sequence). This CDR3 has 16 amino acids. Trimming at V came to 4 bases and at J to 7 bases, leaving 10 bases not matched to a gene. The CDR3 region is CASSGTAGGRVGELFF. CDR3 sequence (DNA): TGCGCCAGCAGTGGAACAGCGGGAGGCCGGGTCGGGGAGCTGTTTTTT.

The chain recombines TRBV6-5 with TRBJ1-6; 7 nucleotides agree with TRBD1. CDR3 length: 15 amino acids. From germline, CDR1 is MNHEY and CDR2 SVGAGI. V gave up 5 bases and J gave up 10 bases; unmatched junction bases: 11. The CDR3 sequence is CASSRTQGKGSPLHF. The CDR3 nucleotides read TGTGCCAGCAGTCGCACACAGGGGAAGGGCTCACCCCTCCACTTT.

The genes are TRBV20-1 and TRBJ2-5; D remains unclear. Trimming shortened V by 3 bases and J by 5 bases, and 4 bases separated the two germline ends. This CDR3 contains 10 residues. Germline V CDR1 and CDR2: DFQATT, SNEGSKA (reference sequence). CDR3 sequence reads: CSASGETQYF. The CDR3 DNA sequence: TGCAGTGCTAGCGGGGAGACCCAGTACTTC.

This clone was detected a few times. This chain joins TRBV19 and TRBJ2-1; possible D gene TRBD1, 5 bases. Germline V gives CDR1 LNHDA, CDR2 SQIVND (reference sequence). Trimming removed 3 bases from V and 4 bases from J, with 13 bases in between. The CDR3 is 15 residues long. CDR3 sequence (DNA): TGTGCCAGTAGTATCGAGCAGGGCGCTTACAATGAGCAGTTCTTC. Encoded protein: CASSIEQGAYNEQFF.

CDR3 bases: TGTGCCGGGGCCCCCGGGGCCAACGTCCTGACTTTC. Protein sequence: CAGAPGANVLTF. V usage is TRBV30 and J usage is TRBJ2-6, with D perhaps matching TRBD1 (5 bases). V was clipped by 8 bases and J by 4 bases, with 9 bases between them. The CDR3 length is 12 residues. Germline CDR1 and CDR2: GTSNPN and SVGIG (reference sequence).

This clone was counted once. V gene TRBV7-9 combines with J gene TRBJ2-7; 8 positions agree with TRBD2. This CDR3 has 12 residues. The V segment lost 7 bases and the J segment 3 bases; nucleotides outside the gene matches: 2. Germline V gives CDR1 SEHNR, CDR2 FQNEAQ (reference sequence). CDR3 sequence: CASNSGDYEQYF. The CDR3 DNA follows: TGTGCCAGCAATAGCGGGGACTACGAGCAGTACTTC.

This rearrangement joins TRBV15 to TRBJ2-3; TRBD2 agrees at 12 bases. The CDR3 is 16 residues long. The V gene's germline CDR1 is LNHNV and CDR2 YYDKDF (reference sequence). The ends lost 0 bases at V and 7 bases at J; junction bases unmatched: 5. The CDR3 nucleotides are TGTGCCACCAGCAGAGACCCCGGACTAGCGGGACATACGCAGTATTTT. Translation gives CATSRDPGLAGHTQYF.

This chain links TRBV4-1 with TRBJ2-1; 10 nucleotides agree with TRBD2. The CDR3 spans 17 residues. V gave up 3 bases and J gave up 7 bases; unmatched junction bases: 12. Germline V lookup: CDR1 MGHRA, CDR2 YSYEKL. In DNA form, the CDR3 reads TGCGCCAGCAGCCATCCTAGCGGGAGAGGATCGCGGAATGAGCAGTTCTTC. This gives the protein CASSHPSGRGSRNEQFF.

This rearrangement joins TRBV11-2 to TRBJ2-7, with a tentative D call TRBD2 (6 bases). V was clipped by 1 base and J by 3 bases, with 13 bases between them. The CDR3 contains 15 residues. Germline V gene lookup returns CDR1 SGHAT and CDR2 FQNNGV. The CDR3: CASSLGRDLYYEQYF. The CDR3 nucleotides read TGTGCCAGCAGCTTAGGGCGGGACTTGTACTACGAGCAGTACTTC.

The chain couples TRBV27 to TRBJ2-5; tentative D call: TRBD2 (6 bases). This CDR3 has 14 amino acids. In germline, CDR1 is MNHEY, CDR2 SMNVEV (reference sequence). V was pared by 7 bases and J by 2 bases, with 14 bases between. Written as DNA, the CDR3 is TGTGCCAGCAAAGGGCGGGGTATTCAAGAGACCCAGTACTTC. Its translation: CASKGRGIQETQYF.

This clone was seen more than once but under ten times. The chain carries TRBV5-5 and TRBJ2-2; TRBD1 matches at 8 bases. V shed 2 bases, J shed 4 bases, and the junction held 10 bases outside the gene matches. Germline CDR1 is SGHKS and CDR2 is YYEKEE (reference sequence). The CDR3 totals 17 residues. The CDR3 region is CASSFPYRGRITGELFF. The CDR3 coding sequence is TGTGCCAGCAGCTTCCCATACAGGGGGAGAATCACCGGGGAGCTGTTTTTT.

The chain has TRBV29-1 and TRBJ1-5, with 8 bases aligning to TRBD1. Losses at the gene ends were 6 bases for V and 4 bases for J; bases not matched to a gene: 8. Germline loops: CDR1 SQVTM, CDR2 ANQGSEA. The CDR3 is 14 amino acids. The CDR3 sequence is CSVTGTGKNQPQHF. The CDR3 nucleotides are TGCAGCGTCACGGGGACAGGCAAAAATCAGCCCCAGCATTTT. The whole variable domain, remainder taken from reference TRBV29-1 and TRBJ1-5, is SAVISQKPSRDICQRGTSLTIQCQVDSQVTMMFWYRQQPGQSLTLIATANQGSEATYESGFVIDKFPISRPNLTFSTLTVSNMSPEDSSIYLCSVTGTGKNQPQHFGDGTRLSIL.

In this sample, this clone turned up once. The CDR3 nucleotides read TGTGCCAGCGGGAAGCCTCGGGAGGGCCGTTACAATGAGCAGTTCTTC. Encoded protein: CASGKPREGRYNEQFF. The chain couples TRBV28 to TRBJ2-1, with TRBD2 matching 8 bases. After removal of 8 bases from V and 4 bases from J, the junction contained 13 bases not matched to a gene. From germline, CDR1 is MDHEN and CDR2 SYDVKM. There are 16 residues in the CDR3.

The CDR3 DNA follows: TGTGCCTGGAGCGCGACAGGGGTAGGGCAGTACTTC. Residues: CAWSATGVGQYF. J is TRBJ2-7 and V is TRBV30; TRBD1 matches at 8 bases. Germline V gene lookup returns CDR1 GTSNPN and CDR2 SVGIG (reference sequence). The CDR3 spans 12 residues. The V gene end was trimmed by 3 bases and the J gene end by 9 bases; junction bases not matched to a gene: 7.

The rearrangement joins TRBV27 to TRBJ2-3; 8 bases match TRBD2. This CDR3 comprises 16 residues. After removal of 8 bases from V and 4 bases from J, the junction contained 14 bases not matched to a gene. Germline CDR1 MNHEY, CDR2 SMNVEV (reference sequence). The CDR3 protein is CASGPWGAGVPDTQYF. In DNA form, the CDR3 reads TGTGCCAGCGGACCCTGGGGAGCGGGAGTACCAGATACGCAGTATTTT.

CDR3 sequence: CASSYGHRNQPQHF. In DNA form, the CDR3 reads TGTGCCAGCAGTTACGGACATCGAAATCAGCCCCAGCATTTT. The V gene is TRBV2, the J gene TRBJ1-5; the D gene is possibly TRBD1 (5 bases). From germline, CDR1 is SNHLY and CDR2 FYNNEI. The CDR3 is made up of 14 amino acids. V lost 5 bases and J 4 bases, leaving 12 bases between the germline ends.

This clone was observed a single time. This rearrangement joins TRBV4-1 to TRBJ2-3; TRBD1 matches at 7 bases. Unmatched junction bases numbered 12, after V lost 6 bases and J lost 3 bases. This CDR3 has 16 amino acids. Looked up from germline, CDR1 is MGHRA and CDR2 is YSYEKL. The CDR3: CASRAGGTASTDTQYF. The CDR3 DNA reads as TGCGCCAGCAGAGCCGGTGGGACAGCGAGTACAGATACGCAGTATTTT.

This clone was found a few times. V gene TRBV4-1 combines with J gene TRBJ2-7; 11 bases line up with TRBD2. This CDR3 comprises 17 residues. CDR1 MGHRA and CDR2 YSYEKL come from the germline V gene. Losses at the gene ends were 4 bases for V and 0 bases for J; bases not matched to a gene: 8. CDR3 sequence reads: CASSPNTGTSGSYEQYF. DNA for the CDR3: TGCGCCAGCAGCCCAAATACCGGGACTAGCGGCTCCTACGAGCAGTACTTC.

This clone has just one count. The chain is built from TRBV6-1 and TRBJ1-1; D might be TRBD1 (5 bases). V gave up 0 bases and J gave up 8 bases, with 10 bases separating them. Germline values: CDR1 MNHNS, CDR2 SASEGT. The CDR3 has 13 residues. In DNA, the CDR3 is TGTGCCAGCAGTGAAGCGTATAAGGGGGAAGCTTTCTTT. Its translation: CASSEAYKGEAFF.